This TCR beta chain was documented in a study of tumor and adjacent non-tumor tissue in lung cancer. TCRbeta libraries were built with three rounds of nested PCR, modified from ARM-PCR. TCRdb fed the multiplex PCR reads into MiXCR, producing one record per CDR3 protein. The sample consists of roughly 200,000 distinct CDR3 sequences, about 76% of them appearing once. A remark on this clonotype: This CDR3 fails to terminate in the conserved phenylalanine or tryptophan, so it likely reflects a read error.

The template was RNA from unsorted bulk tissue. CDR3 size: 11 residues. The germline gives CDR1 DFQATT, CDR2 SNEGSKA (reference sequence). The chain links TRBV20-1 to TRBJ1-4; D possibly corresponds to TRBD1 (5 bases). This sequence was found in a man aged 55-75 years with non-small cell lung cancer. The sequencing sample was made of lung tumor tissue. CDR3 nucleotides: TGCAATGCGAGCAAGGGGGAAAAACTGTTTTAT. This translates into CNASKGEKLFY.